This paragraph covers one T cell receptor (beta chain) sequence. The antigen remains unidentified. At sampling all donors were nominally healthy, likely with unrecorded immune exposures. CDR1 ENHRY and CDR2 SYGVKD come from the germline V gene. The CDR3 is 14 amino acids. V was shortened by 0 bases and J by 4 bases, with 7 bases between the two germline ends. With 60 Vbeta and 13 Jbeta primers, the PCR was carried out. Clones were sequenced by immunoSEQ multiplex PCR, and TCRdb holds only the in-frame ones, with some missing. The sample table includes around 130,000 clones. The sample comes from a study of cytomegalovirus exposure and HLA in healthy donors. Study observations and caveats: TCR beta chains numbering 150 to 200 were designated cytomegalovirus-associated.

This chain connects TRBV10-3 to TRBJ1-5, with D maybe TRBD1 (5 bases). The sequence was obtained from an older woman in good health and CMV-seronegative. Sample: PBMCs. CDR3 region: CAISESEGNQPQHF. The CDR3 DNA sequence: TGTGCCATCAGTGAGTCGGAGGGGAATCAGCCCCAGCATTTT.